A single TCR beta chain is shown here with its context. With 4 bases removed from V and 0 bases from J, the gap between germline ends came to 22 bases. This CDR3 has 20 residues. Per the germline V gene, CDR1 is SGHAT and CDR2 is FQNNGV. This sample was taken from a study of T-cell reconstitution after alpha-beta-depleted transplantation in children. This sample's TCRbeta library carried unique molecular identifier barcodes. TCRdb re-derived calls from the PCR reads in MiXCR, one entry per CDR3 protein. The data show fewer than 550,000 distinct CDR3 sequences, more than 9.5% seen once. This sequence was found in a female patient aged 2-15 years who had a stem cell transplant for aplastic anemia, so the T cells may come from the graft donor. The gene calls are TRBV11-2 and TRBJ2-6; no definite D call. The input for sequencing was PBMCs, mostly from graft donor cells, taken 180 days after TCRalphabeta/CD19-depleted stem cell transplant. Here the CDR3 DNA reads TGTGCCAGCAGCTCCCTACCTCACAGTGCTTCCGTCTCTGGGGCCAACGTCCTGACTTTC. Translated: CASSSLPHSASVSGANVLTF.